The 8 T cell receptor beta chains presented below share a single source sample, sequenced in a study of cytomegalovirus exposure and HLA in healthy donors. Primers for the PCR totalled 60 Vbeta and 13 Jbeta. The method was immunoSEQ multiplex PCR; TCRdb's version includes in-frame clones alone and lacks a portion of them. Found here are tens of thousands of clones, 78% of them singletons; the top ten hold 4.4%. Material for sequencing was PBMCs. The source is a male donor in good health and CMV-seropositive.

The J gene is TRBJ2-5, the V gene TRBV7-9; D unclear. CDR1 SEHNR and CDR2 FQNEAQ come from the germline V gene (reference sequence). The V end lost 0 bases, the J end lost 9 bases, and 11 bases lay between the germline ends. The CDR3 totals 13 residues. The CDR3 reads CASSLALFEAQYF. Here the CDR3 DNA reads TGTGCCAGCAGCTTAGCCCTGTTTGAGGCCCAGTACTTC. The full variable domain, its missing parts supplied by reference TRBV7-9 and TRBJ2-5, is DTGVSQNPRHKITKRGQNVTFRCDPISEHNRLYWYRQTLGQGPEFLTYFQNEAQLEKSRLLSDRFSAERPKGSFSTLEIQRTEQGDSAMYLCASSLALFEAQYFGPGTRLLVL.

This clone was counted only a few times. The V and J genes are TRBV7-2 and TRBJ2-7; D perhaps matches TRBD2 (5 bases). The V gene lost 3 bases and the J gene lost 2 bases, with 20 bases spanning the gap. Per the germline V gene, CDR1 is SGHTA and CDR2 is FQGNSA. The CDR3 is 17 residues long. In nucleotides, the CDR3 is TGTGCCAGCAGCTTGTCTCAGTTTAGCGTAAACCCCTACGAGCAGTACTTC. Amino acids: CASSLSQFSVNPYEQYF.

The chain carries TRBV30 and TRBJ2-7; possible D gene TRBD2, 6 bases. With 1 base removed from V and 3 bases from J, the gap between germline ends came to 10 bases. Germline CDR1 and CDR2: GTSNPN and SVGIG (reference sequence). There are 13 residues in the CDR3. In nucleotides, the CDR3 is TGTGCCTGGAGTGGGTCGGGGGTCTACGAGCAGTACTTC. Its protein product is CAWSGSGVYEQYF.

This chain joins TRBV12-5 and TRBJ1-1; the match to TRBD1 covers 8 bases. CDR3 length equals 16 residues. The germline gives CDR1 LGHNT, CDR2 FRNRAP. After removal of 3 bases from V and 0 bases from J, the junction contained 6 bases not matched to a gene. The CDR3 nucleotides read TGTGCTAGTGGTTTAGGACAGGGACTTTTGAACACTGAAGCTTTCTTT. Translating gives CASGLGQGLLNTEAFF. Using reference TRBV12-5 and TRBJ1-1 for the parts outside the CDR3, the full variable domain is DARVTQTPRHKVTEMGQEVTMRCQPILGHNTVFWYRQTMMQGLELLAYFRNRAPLDDSGMPKDRFSAEMPDATLATLKIQPSEPRDSAVYFCASGLGQGLLNTEAFFGQGTRLTVV.

The J gene is TRBJ2-7, the V gene TRBV9; D is unresolved. The CDR3 totals 13 residues. Trimming shortened V by 0 bases and J by 3 bases, and 7 bases separated the two germline ends. CDR1 SGDLS and CDR2 YYNGEE come from the germline V gene. The CDR3 region is CASSVAEYYEQYF. CDR3 nucleotide sequence: TGTGCCAGCAGCGTAGCGGAGTACTACGAGCAGTACTTC.

The chain couples TRBV7-9 to TRBJ1-4, with 9 positions matching TRBD1. This CDR3 spans 18 amino acids. Looked up from germline, CDR1 is SEHNR and CDR2 is FQNEAQ (reference sequence). Trimming removed 2 bases from V and 0 bases from J; junction bases left unmatched: 7. CDR3 coding DNA: TGTGCCAGCAGCTTATTTCGGGGACAGGGAACAACTAATGAAAAACTGTTTTTT. This gives the protein CASSLFRGQGTTNEKLFF.

The V call is TRBV27, the J call TRBJ2-7, with 10 bases fitting TRBD1. Trimming at V came to 4 bases and at J to 4 bases, leaving 13 bases not matched to a gene. CDR1 is MNHEY, CDR2 SMNVEV, per germline (reference sequence). This CDR3 is built from 17 residues. In DNA, the CDR3 is TGTGCCAGCAGTTACTCGGTCCGGACAGGGGGTATGTACGAGCAGTACTTC. Its translation is CASSYSVRTGGMYEQYF.

The gene calls are TRBV7-2 and TRBJ1-3; a weak D match, TRBD1 (5 bases). The CDR3 extends over 17 amino acids. The germline gives CDR1 SGHTA, CDR2 FQGNSA. The ends were cut back, 4 bases at V and 7 bases at J, with 23 bases in the middle. As DNA, the CDR3 is TGTGCCAGCAGCTCGACCCGGGACTCCCGGGTTTGGAACACCATATATTTT. This codes for CASSSTRDSRVWNTIYF.